Each of the 8 T cell receptor beta chains below was sequenced from the same sample in a study of blood T cell repertoires in COVID-19. Produced via immunoSEQ multiplex PCR; TCRdb's table is partial and in-frame only. The table lists about 120,000 clones, over 75% of them singletons. The sequencing input was peripheral blood. The receptors come from a man in his sixties with acute or convalescent COVID-19.

This sequence joins TRBV6-6 and TRBJ2-7; 9 bases fit TRBD1. This CDR3 contains 13 residues. Trimming cost V 8 bases and J 0 bases; bases outside gene matches: 2. Germline V CDR1 and CDR2: MNHNY, SVGAGI (reference sequence). The CDR3 DNA is TGTGCCAGCGGACAGGGGAGCTCCTACGAGCAGTACTTC. Its translation: CASGQGSSYEQYF.

Of note for this clone: Other nucleotide sequences in the sample specify the same CDR3. This chain uses TRBV6-5 with TRBJ2-7, with 9 bases aligning to TRBD1. Unmatched junction bases numbered 1, after V lost 0 bases and J lost 1 base. Germline V lookup: CDR1 MNHEY, CDR2 SVGAGI. The CDR3 is 15 residues long. CDR3 protein: CASSYSGTGSYEQYF. In nucleotides, the CDR3 is TGTGCCAGCAGTTACTCCGGGACAGGGTCCTACGAGCAGTACTTC.

This sequence joins TRBV6-5 and TRBJ1-2; D unresolved. Trimming cost V 4 bases and J 4 bases, with 10 bases left between them. From germline, CDR1 is MNHEY and CDR2 SVGAGI. This CDR3 contains 13 residues. DNA of the CDR3: TGTGCCAGCAGTTTAACCCTAGGCTATGGCTACACCTTC. Translation: CASSLTLGYGYTF.

The chain couples TRBV9 to TRBJ2-2; D gene ambiguous. V dropped 4 bases and J dropped 4 bases, with 5 bases sitting between them. This CDR3 region has 12 residues. CDR1 and CDR2 (germline): SGDLS, YYNGEE. As DNA, the CDR3 is TGTGCCAGCAGCAGGAGCACCGGGGAGCTGTTTTTT. Its protein is CASSRSTGELFF.

This chain links TRBV3-1 (or the pseudogene TRBV3-2) with TRBJ1-5, with D possibly matching TRBD1 (5 bases). CDR3 length: 14 amino acids. Germline CDR1 is LGHDT and CDR2 is YNNKEL (reference sequence). Trimming stripped 1 base from V and 7 bases from J, with 11 bases between. The CDR3 nucleotides are TGTGCCAGCAGCCAAGGGACCGGGGGGCAGCCCCAGCATTTT. Amino acids: CASSQGTGGQPQHF.

The chain uses TRBV10-2 and TRBJ2-7; 8 nucleotides line up with TRBD2. The CDR3 is made up of 14 amino acids. J was trimmed by 7 bases and V by 2 bases; bases with no gene match: 7. Germline V gene lookup returns CDR1 WSHSY and CDR2 SAAADI. This CDR3 reads CASSESGSGGEQYF. CDR3 bases: TGCGCCAGCAGTGAGAGCGGGAGCGGTGGTGAGCAGTACTTC.

J is TRBJ1-1 and V is TRBV5-6; 9 bases align to TRBD1. Germline trimming cut 8 bases from V and 0 bases from J; bases unmatched to any gene: 5. Germline loops: CDR1 SGHDT, CDR2 YYEEEE. The CDR3 consists of 14 residues. Here the CDR3 DNA reads TGTGCCAGGGGACAGGGATTCATGAACACTGAAGCTTTCTTT. Its protein is CARGQGFMNTEAFF.

V usage is TRBV28 and J usage is TRBJ1-6; no definite D call. The V end lost 4 bases, the J end lost 7 bases, and 8 bases lay between the germline ends. From germline, CDR1 is MDHEN and CDR2 SYDVKM. The CDR3 totals 13 residues. The CDR3 sequence: CASSSPENSPLHF. The CDR3 region has the DNA TGTGCCAGCAGTTCCCCGGAGAATTCACCCCTCCACTTT.